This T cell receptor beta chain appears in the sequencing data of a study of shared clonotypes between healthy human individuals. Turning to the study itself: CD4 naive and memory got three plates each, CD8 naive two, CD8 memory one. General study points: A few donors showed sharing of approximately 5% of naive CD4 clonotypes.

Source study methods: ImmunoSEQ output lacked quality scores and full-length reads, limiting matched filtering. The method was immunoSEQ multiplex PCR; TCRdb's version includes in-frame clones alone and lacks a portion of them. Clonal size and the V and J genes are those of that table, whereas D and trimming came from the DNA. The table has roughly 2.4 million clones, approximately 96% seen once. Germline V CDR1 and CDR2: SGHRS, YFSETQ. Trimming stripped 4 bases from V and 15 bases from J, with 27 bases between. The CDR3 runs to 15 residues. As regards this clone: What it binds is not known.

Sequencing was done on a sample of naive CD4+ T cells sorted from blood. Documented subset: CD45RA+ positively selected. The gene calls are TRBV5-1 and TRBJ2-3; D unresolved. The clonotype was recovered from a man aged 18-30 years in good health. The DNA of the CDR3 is TGCGCCAGCAGCGAGCTTCGGTCGAATCGACCAGAGAAATATTTT. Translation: CASSELRSNRPEKYF.